This passage covers 22 T cell receptor beta chains from one sample sequenced in a study of vaccination effects on CD4 cells after COVID-19. Isolating CD4+ T cells followed less than 11 days of culture. It was two doses of either the BNT162b2 or mRNA-1273 vaccine that participants received. Antigens for these TCRs are unknown. Assay used: immunoSEQ multiplex PCR; TCRdb lists only in-frame clones, some missing. The table records about 71,000 clones, around 80% of them present only once. The sample consisted of CD4+ T cells from PBMCs cultured without peptide, taken after COVID-19 vaccination. Every receptor here comes from a human donor who received a COVID-19 vaccine.

This clone was recorded a few times. The genes are TRBV4-1 and TRBJ2-3; D gene unclear. The CDR3 loop spans 16 amino acids. The germline CDR1 and CDR2 sequences are MGHRA and YSYEKL. V shed 0 bases and J shed 2 bases, with 12 bases lying between them. The CDR3 sequence: CASSQDLGRPTDTQYF. DNA for the CDR3: TGCGCCAGCAGCCAAGATCTTGGGCGACCCACAGATACGCAGTATTTT.

This clone was found once. The rearrangement uses TRBV5-6 and TRBJ1-6; TRBD1 matches at 7 bases. The CDR3 runs to 14 residues. Trimming at V came to 4 bases and at J to 7 bases, leaving 5 bases not matched to a gene. Per the germline V gene, CDR1 is SGHDT and CDR2 is YYEEEE. This CDR3 reads CASSTTGSNSPLHF. The CDR3, as DNA: TGTGCCAGCAGCACGACAGGGTCGAATTCACCCCTCCACTTT.

CDR3 in amino acids: CASSRGTLQETQYF. In DNA form, the CDR3 reads TGTGCCAGCAGCCGCGGGACCCTCCAAGAGACCCAGTACTTC. The chain joins TRBV7-2 to TRBJ2-5; a possible D gene is TRBD2 (6 bases). V was shortened by 5 bases and J by 1 base, with 11 bases between the two germline ends. This CDR3 is built from 14 residues. Germline-derived CDR1 and CDR2 are SGHTA and FQGNSA.

The chain joins TRBV5-6 to TRBJ1-5, with TRBD1 matching 7 bases. The germline V gene encodes CDR1 SGHDT and CDR2 YYEEEE. The CDR3 has 17 amino acids. The V and J ends lost 0 bases and 6 bases, in that order; junction bases with no gene match: 12. Here the CDR3 DNA reads TGTGCCAGCAGCTTGGAGGGGGGAGGGGGCCTTAGTCAGCCCCAGCATTTT. This translates into CASSLEGGGGLSQPQHF.

The chain is built from TRBV4-1 and TRBJ2-2; 12 nucleotides align to TRBD1. Germline V gene sequence: CDR1 MGHRA, CDR2 YSYEKL. This CDR3 is built from 18 residues. V lost 1 base to trimming and J lost 2 bases; unmatched junction nucleotides: 5. CDR3 in DNA: TGCGCCAGCAGCCAAGTGGGGACAGGGGGCGTTAACACCGGGGAGCTGTTTTTT. Its translation is CASSQVGTGGVNTGELFF.

J is TRBJ2-3 and V is TRBV4-1; 10 bases align to TRBD2. Germline V gene data show CDR1 as MGHRA and CDR2 as YSYEKL. The CDR3 sequence is 16 residues long. Trimming at V came to 6 bases and at J to 3 bases, leaving 9 bases not matched to a gene. The DNA of the CDR3 is TGCGCCAGCAGGAAAGGCCCTAGCGGGGGTACAGATACGCAGTATTTT. It encodes CASRKGPSGGTDTQYF.

V and J are TRBV6-5 and TRBJ1-5; D call uncertain. Germline V gives CDR1 MNHEY, CDR2 SVGAGI. The CDR3 contains 13 residues. V lost 6 bases and J lost 5, with 11 bases in between. The CDR3 spells CASRTFGDQPQHF. In DNA, the CDR3 is TGTGCCAGCAGGACATTCGGTGATCAGCCCCAGCATTTT.

V is TRBV29-1 and J is TRBJ2-3; 8 nucleotides agree with TRBD2. The CDR3 covers 15 residues. Germline V gene sequence: CDR1 SQVTM, CDR2 ANQGSEA. V trimming: 4 bases; J trimming: 4 bases; junction bases outside the gene matches: 10. CDR3 amino acids: CSVVPIGGGPDTQYF. The CDR3 DNA reads TGCAGCGTTGTGCCCATCGGGGGGGGCCCAGATACGCAGTATTTT.

V usage is TRBV4-1 and J usage is TRBJ2-5, with TRBD2 identical over 10 bases. Germline-derived CDR1 and CDR2 are MGHRA and YSYEKL. CDR3 length: 16 residues. After removal of 1 base from V and 1 base from J, the junction contained 3 bases not matched to a gene. The CDR3, as DNA: TGCGCCAGCAGCCAAGGCCGGACTAGCGGCCAAGAGACCCAGTACTTC. This codes for CASSQGRTSGQETQYF.

This clone was observed a single time. CDR3 DNA sequence: TGCGCCAGCAGTCAAGGGTTCGGGACAATGGCTTTCTTT. It specifies CASSQGFGTMAFF. The genes are TRBV23-1 and TRBJ1-1; tentatively, D is TRBD1 (6 bases). TRBV23-1 is sorted into the ORF group, with uncertain function. The CDR3 is made up of 13 amino acids. The V end was cut by 2 bases, the J end by 11 bases, with 15 bases between.

The chain is built from TRBV2 and TRBJ1-3; weak D call: TRBD1 (6 bases). The length of the CDR3 is 15 residues. Germline loops: CDR1 SNHLY, CDR2 FYNNEI. The V end was cut by 2 bases, the J end by 2 bases, with 10 bases between. The CDR3: CASSEWQGPGNTIYF. Here the CDR3 DNA reads TGTGCCAGCAGTGAATGGCAGGGGCCTGGAAACACCATATATTTT. The variable domain in full, with the rest retrieved from reference TRBV2 and TRBJ1-3, is EPEVTQTPSHQVTQMGQEVILRCVPISNHLYFYWYRQILGQKVEFLVSFYNNEISEKSEIFDDQFSVERPDGSNFTLKIRSTKLEDSAMYFCASSEWQGPGNTIYFGEGSWLTVV.

The genes are TRBV6-6 and TRBJ2-3; 8 positions agree with TRBD2. With V trimmed by 2 bases and J by 6 bases, 4 bases remained unmatched. This CDR3 is built from 14 residues. Germline values: CDR1 MNHNY, CDR2 SVGAGI (reference sequence). This CDR3 is CASSYGLAVDTQYF. CDR3 coding DNA: TGTGCCAGCAGTTACGGACTAGCAGTGGATACGCAGTATTTT.

The chain has TRBV6-5 and TRBJ2-7; 12 bases line up with TRBD1. J lost 7 bases, V lost 5 bases, and 9 bases had no gene match. This CDR3 spans 15 amino acids. Germline V gene data show CDR1 as MNHEY and CDR2 as SVGAGI. The CDR3 nucleotides are TGTGCCAGCAGTCCCGGGACAGGGGGCTGGAGGGAGCAGTACGTC. As protein: CASSPGTGGWREQYV.

The chain couples TRBV12-5 to TRBJ2-6; the match to TRBD1 covers 11 bases. V trimming: 6 bases; J trimming: 0 bases; junction bases outside the gene matches: 4. The CDR3 sequence is 17 residues long. CDR1 LGHNT and CDR2 FRNRAP come from the germline V gene. DNA for the CDR3: TGTGCTAGTGGGGCCGGGACAGGGGGCTCTGGGGCCAACGTCCTGACTTTC. This encodes CASGAGTGGSGANVLTF.

The chain links TRBV6-4 to TRBJ1-2; D remains unclear. CDR1 is MRHNA, CDR2 SNTAGT, per germline. This CDR3 is built from 13 residues. The V end was cut by 6 bases, the J end by 6 bases, with 14 bases between. For the CDR3, the DNA is TGTGCCAGCAGCCTCGGGGTTGGGCATGGCTACACCTTC. Encoded protein: CASSLGVGHGYTF.

This chain connects TRBV12-3 or TRBV12-4 to TRBJ1-5; D is undetermined. CDR3 length: 12 residues. Trimming took off 2 bases at V and 11 bases at J, with 10 bases between the two ends. CDR3 loop: CASSLFGRAQHF. The CDR3 DNA reads as TGTGCCAGCAGTTTATTTGGGAGGGCCCAGCATTTT.

The chain has TRBV7-3 and TRBJ2-5; either TRBD1 or TRBD2 may supply D (5 bases each). The germline CDR1 and CDR2 sequences are SGHTA and FQGTGA. V shed 5 bases and J shed 7 bases, with 11 bases lying between them. CDR3 size: 12 residues. CDR3 coding DNA: TGTGCCAGCAGCCCCCCTGGGGGGACCCAGTACTTC. This gives the protein CASSPPGGTQYF.

The chain carries TRBV30 and TRBJ1-1; 8 bases are shared with TRBD1. The V segment lost 1 base and the J segment 5 bases; nucleotides outside the gene matches: 9. The CDR3 is 15 residues long. CDR1 and CDR2 from the germline V gene are GTSNPN and SVGIG (reference sequence). Here the CDR3 reads CAWSARGQGRTEAFF. The CDR3 nucleotides read TGTGCCTGGAGTGCCAGAGGACAGGGAAGGACTGAAGCTTTCTTT.

The gene calls are TRBV14 and TRBJ2-4, with TRBD1 identical over 7 bases. With V trimmed by 1 base and J by 1 base, 4 bases remained unmatched. Germline V gives CDR1 SGHDN, CDR2 FVKESK. The CDR3 extends over 16 amino acids. The CDR3 DNA is TGTGCCAGCAGCCAAGTTACAGGGGAGGCCAAAAACATTCAGTACTTC. This gives the protein CASSQVTGEAKNIQYF.

The rearrangement joins TRBV27 to TRBJ1-1; no reliable D call. CDR3 length: 15 amino acids. Germline CDR1 reads MNHEY; CDR2 reads SMNVEV (reference sequence). V dropped 0 bases and J dropped 6 bases, with 14 bases sitting between them. CDR3 region: CASSLSMGGTPEAFF. The CDR3 DNA is TGTGCCAGCAGTTTATCGATGGGAGGAACCCCTGAAGCTTTCTTT.

The chain combines TRBV5-1 with TRBJ1-4; D may be TRBD1 (6 bases). The CDR3 is 14 residues long. Per germline, CDR1 SGHRS and CDR2 YFSETQ. Trimming took 2 bases from V and 8 from J, leaving 13 bases between them. The CDR3 loop is CASSLRDIREKLFF. In DNA form, the CDR3 reads TGCGCCAGCAGCTTACGGGACATCCGGGAAAAACTGTTTTTT.

The CDR3 loop reads CASSIPGQGADTQYF. Here the CDR3 DNA reads TGTGCCAGTAGTATTCCGGGACAGGGGGCAGATACGCAGTATTTT. The gene calls are TRBV19 and TRBJ2-3; 11 bases match TRBD1. Per the germline V gene, CDR1 is LNHDA and CDR2 is SQIVND (reference sequence). CDR3 length: 15 amino acids. Unmatched junction bases numbered 3, after V lost 3 bases and J lost 4 bases.